The clone carrying this TCR beta chain was picked up a small number of times. The antigen remains undetermined. The source of the sample is a study of human T cells and chemical hapten exposure. Whole-study results and caveats: Expanded TCRs clustered into significantly more large CDR3 similarity groups than controls, the analysis revealed.

Sample time point: patch test 3, about 24 weeks after DPC sensitization. Noted treatment: therapeutic diphenylcyclopropenone sensitization with weekly scalp DPC. Unfractionated whole blood yielded total RNA. From the RACE reads, TCRdb called clonotypes with MiXCR, one entry per CDR3 protein. The profile shows fewer than 200,000 distinct CDR3 sequences, 28% of them singletons. The V end lost 2 bases, the J end lost 6 bases, and 18 bases lay between the germline ends. Germline lookup yields CDR1 MDHEN and CDR2 SYDVKM. CDR3 length equals 16 residues. This receptor was taken from a woman aged 18-29 years with alopecia areata. Some clones in this sample may be carry-over from other donors' samples. The chain is built from TRBV28 and TRBJ2-3; unclear D gene. The starting material was whole blood, obtained in connection with sensitization to the hapten diphenylcyclopropenone (DPC). The DNA for the CDR3 is TGTGCCAGCAGTTTAATAAATGGTGGCGGTTTGGATACGCAGTATTTT. Encoded protein: CASSLINGGGLDTQYF.